This T cell receptor beta chain was recovered during a study of CD8 T cells in Susac syndrome. Trimming cost V 0 bases and J 4 bases, with 8 bases left between them. CDR3 size: 14 residues. Germline V CDR1 and CDR2: KGHDR, SFDVKD. RNA totalling about 0.45 to 1 ug underwent reverse transcription with random hexamers. TCRdb reanalysed the immunoSEQ multiplex PCR reads using MiXCR and keeps one entry per CDR3 protein. The sample shows around 150,000 distinct CDR3 sequences, approximately 94% of them seen only once. The clonotype originates from a human donor with multiple sclerosis. What was sequenced was CD4+ T cells from PBMCs. The genes are TRBV24-1 and TRBJ2-5; TRBD1 might be the D (6 bases). DNA for the CDR3: TGTGCCACCAGTGATTTGCAGACAGGAGAGACCCAGTACTTC. Amino acid sequence: CATSDLQTGETQYF.